This record looks at one T cell receptor beta chain sequence and its context. What it recognizes is unknown. Produced via immunoSEQ multiplex PCR; TCRdb's table is partial and in-frame only. Among some 57,000 clones listed, approximately 95% were seen once. The sample originates from a study of human thymus T cells. CDR1 and CDR2 from the germline V gene are SNHLY and FYNNEI. The V gene lost 2 bases and the J gene lost 3 bases, with 17 bases spanning the gap. This CDR3 is 16 amino acids long. Study conclusions and caveats: Gene usage (both V and J) appeared biased in thymic and blood repertoires.

Sequenced sample: blood. This receptor was identified in a boy in the first two years of life with a congenital heart defect but otherwise immunologically healthy. V and J are TRBV2 and TRBJ2-7; D possibly corresponds to TRBD1 (5 bases). The CDR3 protein is CASSERRAGSYYEQYF. Written as DNA, the CDR3 is TGTGCCAGCAGTGAAAGAAGGGCAGGGTCCTACTACGAGCAGTACTTC.